Each of the 2 T cell receptor beta chains below was sequenced from the same sample in a study of blood T cells in healthy people across ages. Next came a second PCR, run for about 7 to 12 cycles, which used a sample-barcoded 5' primer along with a J-beta primer mix. TCRdb redid the calling of the 5' RACE reads with MiXCR, one entry per CDR3 protein. The table shows 700,000 to 950,000 distinct CDR3 sequences, with about 40% occurring only once. Sequencing was performed on blood. The receptors were gathered from a woman aged 55-69 years in good health.

Many counts were recorded for this clonotype. V and J are TRBV20-1 and TRBJ1-1, with no clear D. V gave up 2 bases and J gave up 1 base, with 8 bases separating them. Germline assignment: CDR1 DFQATT and CDR2 SNEGSKA (reference sequence). The CDR3 runs 13 residues. This chain's CDR3 is CSARKDPNTEAFF. DNA for the CDR3: TGCAGTGCTAGAAAGGACCCGAACACTGAAGCTTTCTTT.

This clonotype was observed at least ten times. The chain couples TRBV29-1 to TRBJ2-3, with TRBD2 matching 12 bases. Germline assignment: CDR1 SQVTM and CDR2 ANQGSEA. This CDR3 region has 16 residues. V was pared by 7 bases and J by 5 bases, with 13 bases of the junction left unmatched. This CDR3 is CSALRLAGGWEDTQYF. CDR3 nucleotides: TGCAGCGCTCTACGGCTAGCGGGGGGGTGGGAAGATACGCAGTATTTT.